These 31 T cell receptor beta chains came from one sample sequenced in a study of blood T cell repertoires in COVID-19. Libraries were prepared by immunoSEQ multiplex PCR; TCRdb keeps only in-frame clonotypes and omits some of them. The data show approximately 430,000 clones, 86% seen once. What was sequenced was peripheral blood. Receptors originate from a woman aged 25 to 39 with active or convalescent COVID-19.

The gene calls are TRBV7-9 and TRBJ2-1, with D possibly being TRBD2 (6 bases). Germline loops: CDR1 SEHNR, CDR2 FQNEAQ (reference sequence). The CDR3 covers 16 residues. Trimming took off 1 base at V and 3 bases at J, with 13 bases between the two ends. CDR3 DNA sequence: TGTGCCAGCAGCTTAGGGCTCGCGGGGTACTACAATGAGCAGTTCTTC. Translated, it gives CASSLGLAGYYNEQFF.

The genes are TRBV19 and TRBJ1-5; 7 bases match TRBD1. Germline V CDR1 and CDR2: LNHDA, SQIVND (reference sequence). CDR3 size: 13 residues. After removal of 6 bases from V and 6 bases from J, the junction contained 5 bases not matched to a gene. CDR3: CASRTGLGQPQHF. The DNA for the CDR3 is TGTGCCAGTAGGACAGGGTTGGGTCAGCCCCAGCATTTT.

This sequence joins TRBV28 and TRBJ1-2; 8 nucleotides agree with TRBD1. CDR1 and CDR2 from the germline V gene are MDHEN and SYDVKM. CDR3 size: 13 residues. Trimming took 5 bases from V and 8 from J; bases not matched to a gene: 7. CDR3 region: CASSPAGGGGYTF. The CDR3, as DNA: TGTGCCAGCAGTCCCGCAGGGGGCGGAGGCTACACCTTC.

V is TRBV7-2 and J is TRBJ1-3; TRBD1 might be the D (5 bases). CDR3 size: 14 residues. V gave up 5 bases and J gave up 0 bases, with 8 bases separating them. Looked up from germline, CDR1 is SGHTA and CDR2 is FQGNSA. CDR3 sequence reads: CASSQGSSGNTIYF. The DNA for the CDR3 is TGTGCCAGCAGCCAGGGAAGCTCTGGAAACACCATATATTTT.

The rearrangement joins TRBV6-5 to TRBJ2-7, with D perhaps TRBD1 (6 bases). Germline V gene sequence: CDR1 MNHEY, CDR2 SVGAGI. The CDR3 totals 14 residues. V gave up 6 bases and J gave up 1 base, with 13 bases separating them. The CDR3 region has the DNA TGTGCCAGCAGCCTGACGAGGGGGTCCTACGAGCAGTACTTC. This encodes CASSLTRGSYEQYF.

The chain carries TRBV5-1 and TRBJ1-3, with D unclear. The V end lost 3 bases, the J end lost 4 bases, and 11 bases lay between the germline ends. Per the germline V gene, CDR1 is SGHRS and CDR2 is YFSETQ. The CDR3 length is 14 residues. CDR3 amino acids: CASSSSLEGNTIYF. CDR3 nucleotide sequence: TGCGCCAGCAGCTCGTCATTAGAGGGAAACACCATATATTTT.

The table lists this clone with a few counts. The rearrangement joins TRBV12-3 or TRBV12-4 to TRBJ2-7; 9 nucleotides agree with TRBD2. The J segment lost 4 bases and the V segment lost 6 bases, leaving 4 bases of the junction unmatched. The length of the CDR3 is 13 residues. The CDR3 sequence is CASSGGLAYEQYF. DNA of the CDR3: TGTGCCAGCAGCGGGGGACTAGCTTACGAGCAGTACTTC.

The genes are TRBV5-1 and TRBJ1-5; D might be TRBD1 (6 bases). CDR3 length equals 14 residues. V lost 2 bases and J lost 5, with 11 bases in between. CDR1 is SGHRS and CDR2 is YFSETQ in the germline V gene. CDR3 sequence (DNA): TGCGCCAGCAGCTTTACAGGGTTAGATCAGCCCCAGCATTTT. This translates into CASSFTGLDQPQHF.

This clone came up once. The J gene is TRBJ1-2, the V gene TRBV2; tentative D call: TRBD1 (5 bases). Trimming shortened V by 2 bases and J by 3 bases, and 10 bases separated the two germline ends. CDR1 and CDR2 (germline): SNHLY, FYNNEI. The CDR3 has 14 residues. DNA of the CDR3: TGTGCCAGCAGTGAATCTGGACAATACTATGGCTACACCTTC. This encodes CASSESGQYYGYTF.

The V and J genes are TRBV29-1 and TRBJ1-2; possible D gene TRBD1, 5 bases. Germline V CDR1 and CDR2: SQVTM, ANQGSEA. Trimming removed 2 bases at V and 4 bases at J, with 11 bases between. The CDR3 covers 13 residues. Written as DNA, the CDR3 is TGCAGCGTTGAAAGGCAGGGCTTCTATGGCTACACCTTC. As protein: CSVERQGFYGYTF.

The chain has TRBV13 and TRBJ2-1, with D possibly matching TRBD2 (7 bases). Germline values: CDR1 PRHDT, CDR2 FYEKMQ (reference sequence). The CDR3 contains 16 residues. The V and J ends lost 5 bases and 3 bases respectively, with 17 bases between them. CDR3 amino acids: CASSLEGGGYYNEQFF. DNA of the CDR3: TGTGCCAGCAGCCTAGAAGGGGGGGGCTACTACAATGAGCAGTTCTTC.

This chain connects TRBV4-2 to TRBJ2-7; TRBD2 aligns across 9 bases. The V gene end was trimmed by 2 bases and the J gene end by 0 bases; junction bases not matched to a gene: 2. Germline-derived CDR1 and CDR2 are LGHNA and YNFKEQ. The CDR3 length is 15 residues. The CDR3 sequence is CASSQLAGSSYEQYF. The DNA of the CDR3 is TGTGCCAGCAGCCAACTAGCGGGGAGCTCCTACGAGCAGTACTTC.

This sequence joins TRBV19 and TRBJ1-5, with 7 bases that match TRBD1. The J segment lost 4 bases and the V segment lost 4 bases, leaving 16 bases of the junction unmatched. In germline, CDR1 is LNHDA, CDR2 SQIVND (reference sequence). The CDR3 is 18 amino acids. CDR3 sequence: CASSTLPTSTGWNQPQHF. The CDR3 nucleotides are TGTGCCAGTAGTACCCTCCCGACCTCGACAGGGTGGAATCAGCCCCAGCATTTT.

V gene TRBV5-1 combines with J gene TRBJ2-2; TRBD2 matches at 11 bases. CDR3 size: 15 residues. From germline, CDR1 is SGHRS and CDR2 YFSETQ. The V segment lost 4 bases and the J segment 3 bases; nucleotides outside the gene matches: 2. This chain's CDR3 is CASSETSGDTGELFF. The CDR3 bases are TGCGCCAGCAGCGAGACTAGCGGGGACACCGGGGAGCTGTTTTTT.

This rearrangement joins TRBV19 to TRBJ2-2; TRBD2 agrees at 8 bases. J gave up 2 bases and V 6 bases, and 5 bases lay outside the gene matches. Germline CDR1 LNHDA, CDR2 SQIVND (reference sequence). The CDR3 covers 15 residues. CDR3 nucleotide sequence: TGTGCCAGTAGCCTAGCGGGTAGTAACACCGGGGAGCTGTTTTTT. This encodes CASSLAGSNTGELFF.

V usage is TRBV5-1 and J usage is TRBJ2-5; perhaps TRBD2 as D (6 bases). Looked up from germline, CDR1 is SGHRS and CDR2 is YFSETQ. The CDR3 runs 15 residues. V lost 3 bases and J 5 bases, leaving 17 bases between the germline ends. The chain's CDR3 is CASSSLGGVRETQYF. The CDR3 DNA reads as TGCGCCAGCAGCTCGTTGGGCGGGGTGCGGGAGACCCAGTACTTC.

This clone was counted once. The chain employs TRBV19 and TRBJ2-3, with TRBD2 matching over 16 bases. The germline CDR1 and CDR2 sequences are LNHDA and SQIVND (reference sequence). This CDR3 contains 16 residues. Losses at the gene ends were 7 bases for V and 9 bases for J; bases not matched to a gene: 10. Here the CDR3 DNA reads TGTGCCAGTACCTTATATTCGGGACTAGCGGGAGGGACGCAGTATTTT. Translated, it gives CASTLYSGLAGGTQYF.

CDR3 bases: TGTGCCAGCTCACCAACGGGGGGGCATACCTACAATGAGCAGTTCTTC. Residues: CASSPTGGHTYNEQFF. This chain uses TRBV18 with TRBJ2-1; 8 nucleotides match TRBD2. This CDR3 has 16 residues. Trimming took 2 bases from V and 2 from J; bases not matched to a gene: 5. Per germline, CDR1 KGHSH and CDR2 LQKENI.

With respect to this clone: Other DNA sequences in this specimen translate into the identical CDR3. V usage is TRBV5-6 and J usage is TRBJ1-4, with 7 positions matching TRBD1. This CDR3 has 15 amino acids. With V trimmed by 0 bases and J by 4 bases, 3 bases remained unmatched. CDR1 is SGHDT, CDR2 YYEEEE, per germline. The CDR3 DNA reads as TGTGCCAGCAGCTTGGGGACAGGCAGTAATGAAAAACTGTTTTTT. Protein product: CASSLGTGSNEKLFF.

The V gene is TRBV5-8, the J gene TRBJ1-5, with no clear D. The CDR3 spans 14 residues. V lost 5 bases, J lost 0 bases, and 9 bases lay in between. Looked up from germline, CDR1 is SGHTS and CDR2 is YDEGEE. The CDR3 coding sequence is TGTGCCAGCAGTCGCGGTCCTAGCAATCAGCCCCAGCATTTT. The encoded protein is CASSRGPSNQPQHF.

The chain uses TRBV2 and TRBJ1-1, with a possible D match to TRBD1 (5 bases). Germline V gives CDR1 SNHLY, CDR2 FYNNEI. The V and J ends lost 4 bases and 4 bases respectively, with 10 bases between them. The CDR3 runs 13 residues. The CDR3 DNA reads as TGTGCCAGCAGTGCGGGGGAGCGCACTGAAGCTTTCTTT. It translates to CASSAGERTEAFF.

Regarding this clone: Other DNA sequences in the sample encode the same CDR3. The CDR3 spells CASSSGTSGAYEQYF. The DNA for the CDR3 is TGCGCCAGCAGCTCTGGGACTAGCGGCGCCTACGAGCAGTACTTC. The chain has TRBV5-1 and TRBJ2-7; 11 bases fit TRBD2. From germline, CDR1 is SGHRS and CDR2 YFSETQ. V shed 3 bases and J 2 bases; nucleotides not matched to a gene: 4. The CDR3 length is 15 residues.

Comments on this clone: Distinct nucleotide sequences in the sample also encode this CDR3. The V and J genes are TRBV5-8 and TRBJ1-1, with D uncertain. Germline values: CDR1 SGHTS, CDR2 YDEGEE. The CDR3 is 14 residues long. The V and J ends lost 0 bases and 1 base respectively, with 7 bases between them. CDR3 DNA sequence: TGTGCCAGCAGCTTGGGTACGGGGAACACTGAAGCTTTCTTT. This gives the protein CASSLGTGNTEAFF.

The V gene is TRBV18, the J gene TRBJ1-5; perhaps TRBD1 as D (5 bases). V shed 3 bases and J shed 8 bases, with 17 bases lying between them. The CDR3 totals 15 residues. Germline V gives CDR1 KGHSH, CDR2 LQKENI. The CDR3 loop reads CASSPPAAVGEPQHF. Here the CDR3 DNA reads TGTGCCAGCTCACCCCCAGCCGCGGTAGGGGAGCCCCAGCATTTT.

V and J are TRBV6-5 and TRBJ1-2; a possible D gene is TRBD1 (6 bases). CDR1 and CDR2 (germline): MNHEY, SVGAGI. The CDR3 contains 13 residues. The V end was cut by 2 bases, the J end by 4 bases, with 8 bases between. Here the CDR3 reads CASSYGQSYGYTF. The DNA for the CDR3 is TGTGCCAGCAGTTACGGACAGTCCTATGGCTACACCTTC.

The chain links TRBV5-6 to TRBJ2-1; TRBD2 aligns across 7 bases. V shed 4 bases, J shed 8 bases, and the junction held 21 bases outside the gene matches. Germline values: CDR1 SGHDT, CDR2 YYEEEE. The CDR3 is made up of 18 amino acids. The CDR3 protein is CASSPYFLHGRAGDEQFF. CDR3 sequence (DNA): TGTGCCAGCAGCCCCTACTTTCTTCATGGGAGGGCCGGGGATGAGCAGTTCTTC.

V gene TRBV5-1 combines with J gene TRBJ1-3; tentative D call: TRBD1 (6 bases). Between the trimmed V and J ends, which lost 5 bases and 3 bases, there was a span of 12 bases. Germline values: CDR1 SGHRS, CDR2 YFSETQ. This CDR3 is built from 14 residues. Written as DNA, the CDR3 is TGCGCCAGCAGTTCCGGGACACATGGAAACACCATATATTTT. Translated: CASSSGTHGNTIYF.

This chain joins TRBV6-1 and TRBJ2-7; a weak D match, TRBD2 (5 bases). The ends were cut back, 2 bases at V and 0 bases at J, with 11 bases in the middle. The CDR3 spans 15 residues. Germline V CDR1 and CDR2: MNHNS, SASEGT. The CDR3: CASSEWGASSYEQYF. CDR3 DNA sequence: TGTGCCAGCAGTGAATGGGGAGCCAGCTCCTACGAGCAGTACTTC.

This chain links TRBV6-1 with TRBJ1-3, with D unclear. V dropped 5 bases and J dropped 4 bases, with 15 bases sitting between them. The CDR3 has 15 amino acids. Germline values: CDR1 MNHNS, CDR2 SASEGT. The DNA for the CDR3 is TGTGCCAGCAGTTCTACCGAGAACTGGGGAAACACCATATATTTT. Amino acid sequence: CASSSTENWGNTIYF.

This clone was observed at least ten times. The chain has TRBV27 and TRBJ2-7, with 8 bases lining up with TRBD1. The CDR3 length is 15 residues. CDR1 and CDR2 (germline): MNHEY, SMNVEV (reference sequence). Trimming at V came to 6 bases and at J to 2 bases, leaving 9 bases not matched to a gene. CDR3 DNA: TGTGCCAGCAGCTTCACTGGGACAGGAGCCTACGAGCAGTACTTC. It is translated as CASSFTGTGAYEQYF.

The V gene is TRBV5-1, the J gene TRBJ2-1; 7 bases fit TRBD2. The trim removed 6 bases at V and 3 bases at J, leaving 9 bases unmatched. The CDR3 contains 15 residues. Germline loops: CDR1 SGHRS, CDR2 YFSETQ. The CDR3 region is CASIENLADYNEQFF. Written as DNA, the CDR3 is TGCGCCAGCATCGAAAATCTAGCGGACTACAATGAGCAGTTCTTC.